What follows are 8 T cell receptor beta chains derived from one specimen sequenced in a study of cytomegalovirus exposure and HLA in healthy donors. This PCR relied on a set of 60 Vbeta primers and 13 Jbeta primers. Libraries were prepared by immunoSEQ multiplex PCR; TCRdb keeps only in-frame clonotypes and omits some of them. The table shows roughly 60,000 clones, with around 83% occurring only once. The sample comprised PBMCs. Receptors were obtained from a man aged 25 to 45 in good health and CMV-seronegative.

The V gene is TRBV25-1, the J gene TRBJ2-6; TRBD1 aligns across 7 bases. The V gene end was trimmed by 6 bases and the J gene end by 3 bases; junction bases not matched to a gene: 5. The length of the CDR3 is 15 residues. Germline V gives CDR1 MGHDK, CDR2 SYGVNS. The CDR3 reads CASSRTGGGANVLTF. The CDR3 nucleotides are TGTGCCAGCAGCCGGACAGGCGGTGGGGCCAACGTCCTGACTTTC.

The CDR3 protein is CASSSKTGFDEQFF. The CDR3 coding sequence is TGTGCCAGCAGCTCCAAGACAGGTTTCGATGAGCAGTTCTTC. The chain couples TRBV7-6 to TRBJ2-1; maybe TRBD1 (6 bases). V lost 4 bases to trimming and J lost 8 bases, with 15 bases between them. The CDR3 spans 14 residues. Germline lookup yields CDR1 SGHVS and CDR2 FNYEAQ. Drawing the rest from reference TRBV7-6 and TRBJ2-1, the complete variable domain is GAGVSQSPRYKVTKRGQDVALRCDPISGHVSLYWYRQALGQGPEFLTYFNYEAQQDKSGLPNDRFSAERPEGSISTLTIQRTEQRDSAMYRCASSSKTGFDEQFFGPGTRLTVL.

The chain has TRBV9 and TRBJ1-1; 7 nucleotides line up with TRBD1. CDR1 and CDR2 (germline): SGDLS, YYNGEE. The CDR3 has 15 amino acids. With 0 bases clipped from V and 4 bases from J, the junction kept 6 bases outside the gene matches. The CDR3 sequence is CASSVVEGAPTEAFF. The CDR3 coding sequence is TGTGCCAGCAGCGTAGTTGAGGGGGCGCCCACTGAAGCTTTCTTT.

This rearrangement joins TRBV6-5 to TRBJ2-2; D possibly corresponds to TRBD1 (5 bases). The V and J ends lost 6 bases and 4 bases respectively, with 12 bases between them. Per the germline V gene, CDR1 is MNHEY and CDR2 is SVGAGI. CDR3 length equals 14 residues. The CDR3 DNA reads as TGTGCCAGCAGCTCGACAGAGACCACCGGGGAGCTGTTTTTT. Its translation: CASSSTETTGELFF.

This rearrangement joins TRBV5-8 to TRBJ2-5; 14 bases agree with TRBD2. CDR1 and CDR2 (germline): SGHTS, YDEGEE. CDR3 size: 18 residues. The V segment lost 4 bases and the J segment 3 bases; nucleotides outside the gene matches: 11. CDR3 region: CASSHFRTSGGMEETQYF. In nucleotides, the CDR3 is TGTGCCAGCAGCCATTTCCGGACTAGCGGGGGGATGGAAGAGACCCAGTACTTC.

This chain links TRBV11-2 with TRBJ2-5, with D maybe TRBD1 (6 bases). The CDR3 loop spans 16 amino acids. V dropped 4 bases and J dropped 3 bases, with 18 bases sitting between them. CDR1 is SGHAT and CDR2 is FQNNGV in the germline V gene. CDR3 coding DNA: TGTGCCAGCAGCTCGCTCCGACAGGCGACTAAAGAGACCCAGTACTTC. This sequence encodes CASSSLRQATKETQYF.

As DNA, the CDR3 is TGTGCCAGCAGCTTAGTGAGGGGGCCTGGCTACACCTTC. It specifies CASSLVRGPGYTF. The V and J genes are TRBV7-2 and TRBJ1-2, with TRBD1 matching 7 bases. CDR3 length: 13 amino acids. After removal of 1 base from V and 7 bases from J, the junction contained 3 bases not matched to a gene. Germline V lookup: CDR1 SGHTA, CDR2 FQGNSA. Looking up the rest from reference TRBV7-2 and TRBJ1-2 gives the full variable domain: GAGVSQSPSNKVTEKGKDVELRCDPISGHTALYWYRQSLGQGLEFLIYFQGNSAPDKSGLPSDRFSAERTGGSVSTLTIQRTQQEDSAVYLCASSLVRGPGYTFGSGTRLTVV.

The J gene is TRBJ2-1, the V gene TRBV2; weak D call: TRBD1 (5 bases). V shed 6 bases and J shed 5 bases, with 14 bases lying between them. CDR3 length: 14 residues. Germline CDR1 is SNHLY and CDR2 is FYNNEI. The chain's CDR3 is CASSEYDRDNEQFF. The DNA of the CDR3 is TGTGCCAGCAGCGAATATGACAGAGACAATGAGCAGTTCTTC.